These 6 T cell receptor beta chains originate from one sample sequenced in a study of blood T cells in healthy people across ages. A sample-barcoded 5' primer and a J-beta primer mix were used in a second PCR of roughly 7 to 12 cycles. Via MiXCR, TCRdb re-called the 5' RACE reads, giving one row per CDR3 protein. The sample carries hundreds of thousands of distinct CDR3 sequences, 32% recorded once. The sample taken for sequencing was blood. The receptors shown here come from a woman of 80 years or more in good health.

V gene TRBV11-3 combines with J gene TRBJ1-1; unclear D gene. The CDR3 has 13 amino acids. Germline V gene sequence: CDR1 SGHNT, CDR2 YENEEA. Trimming pared 5 bases from V and 2 bases from J, leaving 9 bases between. The CDR3 loop reads CASSTRANTEAFF. As DNA, the CDR3 is TGTGCCAGCAGCACACGGGCCAACACTGAAGCTTTCTTT.

In this sample, this clonotype turned up a few times. The chain carries TRBV30 and TRBJ2-4, with D perhaps TRBD2 (6 bases). Germline-derived CDR1 and CDR2 are GTSNPN and SVGIG (reference sequence). The CDR3 runs to 13 residues. The germline V and J ends were trimmed by 1 base and 13 bases, with 17 bases remaining between them. The CDR3 region is CAWSGRGRREQYF. The CDR3 coding sequence is TGTGCCTGGAGTGGGAGGGGTCGGCGAGAGCAGTACTTC.

At least ten counts were recorded for this clonotype. The chain couples TRBV6-2 or TRBV6-3 to TRBJ2-7; D may be TRBD2 (6 bases). Trimming pared 0 bases from V and 0 bases from J, leaving 15 bases between. Per the germline V gene, CDR1 is MNHEY and CDR2 is SVGEGT. There are 17 residues in the CDR3. CDR3 bases: TGTGCCAGCAGTTACTCTTCCGGAGGGAGATTCTCCTACGAGCAGTACTTC. Protein product: CASSYSSGGRFSYEQYF.

This chain connects TRBV30 to TRBJ1-6; TRBD1 aligns across 7 bases. Germline V CDR1 and CDR2: GTSNPN, SVGIG (reference sequence). The CDR3 length is 14 residues. V was clipped by 4 bases and J by 7 bases; unmatched bases: 7. In nucleotides, the CDR3 is TGTGCCTGGACCAGGGACAGTCCAAATTCACCCCTCCACTTT. Its translation: CAWTRDSPNSPLHF.

This chain joins TRBV12-3 or TRBV12-4 and TRBJ2-1; no clear D. The CDR3 extends over 12 amino acids. The ends were cut back, 0 bases at V and 10 bases at J, with 7 bases in the middle. The CDR3: CASSLAGSEQFF. CDR3 bases: TGTGCCAGCAGTTTAGCGGGCAGCGAGCAGTTCTTC.

The chain employs TRBV5-1 and TRBJ1-4, with 8 nucleotides matching TRBD1. After removal of 4 bases from V and 8 bases from J, the junction contained 13 bases not matched to a gene. CDR3 length: 16 residues. CDR1 is SGHRS, CDR2 YFSETQ, per germline. CDR3 region: CASSLLQTGVGEKLFF. The CDR3 DNA is TGCGCCAGCAGCCTCCTCCAGACAGGGGTGGGAGAAAAACTGTTTTTT. Full variable domain (rest looked up from reference TRBV5-1 and TRBJ1-4): KAGVTQTPRYLIKTRGQQVTLSCSPISGHRSVSWYQQTPGQGLQFLFEYFSETQRNKGNFPGRFSGRQFSNSRSEMNVSTLELGDSALYLCASSLLQTGVGEKLFFGSGTQLSVL.